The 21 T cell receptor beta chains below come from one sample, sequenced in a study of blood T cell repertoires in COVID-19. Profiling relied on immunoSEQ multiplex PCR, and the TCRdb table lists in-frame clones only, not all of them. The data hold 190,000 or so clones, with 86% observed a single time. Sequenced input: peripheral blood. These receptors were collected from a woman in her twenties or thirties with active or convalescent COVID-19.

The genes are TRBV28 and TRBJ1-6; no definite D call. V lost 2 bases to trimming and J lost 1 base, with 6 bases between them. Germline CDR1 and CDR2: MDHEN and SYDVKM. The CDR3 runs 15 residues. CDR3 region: CASSLPGSYNSPLHF. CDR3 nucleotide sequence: TGTGCCAGCAGTTTACCCGGGTCCTATAATTCACCCCTCCACTTT.

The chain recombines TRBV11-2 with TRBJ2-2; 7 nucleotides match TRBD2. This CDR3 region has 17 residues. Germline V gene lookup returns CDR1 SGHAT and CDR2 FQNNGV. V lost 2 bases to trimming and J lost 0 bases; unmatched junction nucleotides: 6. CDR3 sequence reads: CASSLTGLAANTGELFF. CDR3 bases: TGTGCCAGCAGCTTAACTGGGCTAGCGGCGAACACCGGGGAGCTGTTTTTT.

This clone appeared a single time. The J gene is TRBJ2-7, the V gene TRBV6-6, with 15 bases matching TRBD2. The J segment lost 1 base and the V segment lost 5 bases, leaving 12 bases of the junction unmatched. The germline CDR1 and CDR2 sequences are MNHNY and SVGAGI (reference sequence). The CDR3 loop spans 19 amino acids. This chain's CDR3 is CASSRPQGTSGRFSYEQYF. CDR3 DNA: TGTGCCAGCAGTCGCCCACAGGGGACTAGCGGGAGGTTTTCCTACGAGCAGTACTTC.

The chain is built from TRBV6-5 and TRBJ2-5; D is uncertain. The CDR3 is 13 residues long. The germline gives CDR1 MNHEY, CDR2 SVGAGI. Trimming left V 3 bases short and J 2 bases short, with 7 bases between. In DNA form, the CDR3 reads TGTGCCAGCAGTTATGGGCCACAAGAGACCCAGTACTTC. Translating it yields CASSYGPQETQYF.

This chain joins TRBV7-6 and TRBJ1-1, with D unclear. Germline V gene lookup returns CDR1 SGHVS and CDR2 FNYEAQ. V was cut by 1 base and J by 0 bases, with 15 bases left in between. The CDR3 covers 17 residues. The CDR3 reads CASSLGAGRGMNTEAFF. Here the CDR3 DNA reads TGTGCCAGCAGCTTAGGGGCGGGAAGAGGGATGAACACTGAAGCTTTCTTT. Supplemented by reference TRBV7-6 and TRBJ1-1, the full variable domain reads GAGVSQSPRYKVTKRGQDVALRCDPISGHVSLYWYRQALGQGPEFLTYFNYEAQQDKSGLPNDRFSAERPEGSISTLTIQRTEQRDSAMYRCASSLGAGRGMNTEAFFGQGTRLTVV.

CDR3: CASSFNSNQPQHF. The CDR3 DNA follows: TGCGCCAGCAGCTTCAATAGCAATCAGCCCCAGCATTTT. The chain carries TRBV5-1 and TRBJ1-5; no firm D call. Per germline, CDR1 SGHRS and CDR2 YFSETQ. CDR3 size: 13 residues. The V and J ends lost 2 bases and 0 bases respectively, with 3 bases between them.

This chain's CDR3 is CASSWDRGDQPQHF. The CDR3 nucleotides read TGTGCCAGTAGTTGGGACAGGGGTGATCAGCCCCAGCATTTT. The gene calls are TRBV19 and TRBJ1-5; the match to TRBD1 covers 10 bases. Germline assignment: CDR1 LNHDA and CDR2 SQIVND (reference sequence). This CDR3 spans 14 amino acids. The V gene end was trimmed by 5 bases and the J gene end by 5 bases; junction bases not matched to a gene: 3. The complete variable domain, with remaining parts taken from reference TRBV19 and TRBJ1-5, reads DGGITQSPKYLFRKEGQNVTLSCEQNLNHDAMYWYRQDPGQGLRLIYYSQIVNDFQKGDIAEGYSVSREKKESFPLTVTSAQKNPTAFYLCASSWDRGDQPQHFGDGTRLSIL.

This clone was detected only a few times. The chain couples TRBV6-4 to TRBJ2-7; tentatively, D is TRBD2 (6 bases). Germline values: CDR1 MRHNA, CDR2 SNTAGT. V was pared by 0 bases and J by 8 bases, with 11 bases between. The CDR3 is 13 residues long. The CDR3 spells CASSDSPEGQQYF. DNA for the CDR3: TGTGCCAGCAGTGACTCACCGGAGGGACAGCAGTACTTC.

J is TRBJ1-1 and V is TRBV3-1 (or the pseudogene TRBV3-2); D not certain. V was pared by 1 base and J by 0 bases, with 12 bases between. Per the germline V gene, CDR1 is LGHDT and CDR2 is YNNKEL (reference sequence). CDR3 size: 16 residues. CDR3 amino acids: CASSQGSDLMNTEAFF. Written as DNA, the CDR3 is TGTGCCAGCAGCCAAGGCAGCGACCTAATGAACACTGAAGCTTTCTTT.

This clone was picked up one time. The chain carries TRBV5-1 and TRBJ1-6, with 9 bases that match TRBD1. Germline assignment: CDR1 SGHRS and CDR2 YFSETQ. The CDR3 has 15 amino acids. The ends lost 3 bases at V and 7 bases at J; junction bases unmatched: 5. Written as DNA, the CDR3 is TGCGCCAGCAGCTCGTTGGGACAGGGCAATTCACCCCTCCACTTT. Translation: CASSSLGQGNSPLHF.

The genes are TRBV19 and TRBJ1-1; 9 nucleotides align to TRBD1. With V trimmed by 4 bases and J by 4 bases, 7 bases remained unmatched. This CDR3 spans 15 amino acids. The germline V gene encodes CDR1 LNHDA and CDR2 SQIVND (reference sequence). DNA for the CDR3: TGTGCCAGTAGTAAACAGGGGGCGAGTAGCACTGAAGCTTTCTTT. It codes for CASSKQGASSTEAFF.

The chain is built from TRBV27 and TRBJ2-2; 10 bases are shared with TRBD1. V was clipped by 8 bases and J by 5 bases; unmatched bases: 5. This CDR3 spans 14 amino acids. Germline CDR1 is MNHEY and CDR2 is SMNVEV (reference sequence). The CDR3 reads CASGDRGWTGELFF. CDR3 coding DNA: TGTGCCAGCGGGGACAGGGGATGGACCGGGGAGCTGTTTTTT.

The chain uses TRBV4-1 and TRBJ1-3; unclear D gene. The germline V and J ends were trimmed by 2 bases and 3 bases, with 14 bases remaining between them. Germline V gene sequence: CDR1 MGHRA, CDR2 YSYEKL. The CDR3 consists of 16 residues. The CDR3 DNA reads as TGCGCCAGCAGCCAACTTTTTAAGCAAAATGGAAACACCATATATTTT. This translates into CASSQLFKQNGNTIYF.

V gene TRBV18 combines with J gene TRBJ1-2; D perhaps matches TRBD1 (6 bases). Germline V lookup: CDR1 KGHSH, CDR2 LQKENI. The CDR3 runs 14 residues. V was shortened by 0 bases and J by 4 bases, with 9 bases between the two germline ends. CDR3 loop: CASSPPGARYGYTF. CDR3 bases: TGTGCCAGCTCACCACCGGGGGCGCGCTATGGCTACACCTTC.

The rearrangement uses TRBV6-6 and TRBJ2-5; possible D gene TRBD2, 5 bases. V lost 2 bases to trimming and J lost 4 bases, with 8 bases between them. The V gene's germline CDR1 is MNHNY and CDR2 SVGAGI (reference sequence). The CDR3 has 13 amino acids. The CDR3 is CASSYGGGETQYF. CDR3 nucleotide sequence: TGTGCCAGCAGTTACGGCGGAGGAGAGACCCAGTACTTC.

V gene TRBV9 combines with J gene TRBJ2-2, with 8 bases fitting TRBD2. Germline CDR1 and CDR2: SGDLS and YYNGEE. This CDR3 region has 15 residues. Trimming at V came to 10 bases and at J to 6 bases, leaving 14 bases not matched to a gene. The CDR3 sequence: CASRPGGLTPGELFF. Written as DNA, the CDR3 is TGTGCCTCCCGACCGGGAGGGCTGACCCCCGGGGAGCTGTTTTTT.

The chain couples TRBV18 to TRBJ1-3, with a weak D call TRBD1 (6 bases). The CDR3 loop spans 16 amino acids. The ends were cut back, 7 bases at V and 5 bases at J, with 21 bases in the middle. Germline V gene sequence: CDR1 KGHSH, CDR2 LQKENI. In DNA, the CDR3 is TGTGCCAGCTTCCCCACGACCGGACAGCTCCGAAACACCATATATTTT. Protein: CASFPTTGQLRNTIYF.

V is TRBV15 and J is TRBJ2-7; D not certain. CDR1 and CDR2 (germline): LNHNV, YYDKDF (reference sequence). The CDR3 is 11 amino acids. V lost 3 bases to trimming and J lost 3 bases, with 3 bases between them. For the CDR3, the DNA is TGTGCCACCAGCAGTTACTACGAGCAGTACTTC. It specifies CATSSYYEQYF.

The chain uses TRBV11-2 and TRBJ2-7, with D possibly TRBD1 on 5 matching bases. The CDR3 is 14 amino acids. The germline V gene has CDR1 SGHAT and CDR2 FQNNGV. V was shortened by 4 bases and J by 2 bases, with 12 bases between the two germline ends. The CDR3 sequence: CASSYSQGTYEQYF. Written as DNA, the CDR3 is TGTGCCAGCAGCTATAGTCAGGGAACCTACGAGCAGTACTTC.

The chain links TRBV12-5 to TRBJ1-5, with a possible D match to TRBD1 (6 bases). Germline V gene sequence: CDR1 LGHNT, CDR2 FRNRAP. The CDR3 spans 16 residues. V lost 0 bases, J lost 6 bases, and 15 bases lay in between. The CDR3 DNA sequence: TGTGCTAGTGGTTTGGTACAGCGGACAGAGGCTCAGCCCCAGCATTTT. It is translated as CASGLVQRTEAQPQHF.

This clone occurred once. DNA of the CDR3: TGCGCCAGCAGTACAGCGGGAGGCGGTGGAGATACGCAGTATTTT. Translated: CASSTAGGGGDTQYF. V is TRBV5-1 and J is TRBJ2-3; TRBD2 matches 9 bases. This CDR3 has 15 amino acids. The V gene end was trimmed by 5 bases and the J gene end by 5 bases; junction bases not matched to a gene: 9. CDR1 and CDR2 (germline): SGHRS, YFSETQ.